The present T cell receptor (beta chain) was sequenced within a study of blood T cell repertoires in COVID-19. V was clipped by 4 bases and J by 3 bases, with 5 bases between them. The CDR3 length is 12 residues. Method: immunoSEQ multiplex PCR; TCRdb's copy keeps in-frame clones and lacks some. Of 200,000 to 250,000 clones listed, 70% to 90% are singletons. The sequenced sample was peripheral blood. The TCR originated in a man over 45 with acute or convalescent COVID-19. The rearrangement uses TRBV12-3 or TRBV12-4 and TRBJ2-3, with no clear D. The CDR3 is CASSSHTDTQYF. CDR3 coding DNA: TGTGCCAGCAGTTCCCATACAGATACGCAGTATTTT.